These 24 T cell receptor beta chains came from one sample sequenced in a study of T cell clonality in common variable immunodeficiency. Study-wide findings and caveats: Common variable immunodeficiency TCR beta sequences reportedly had fewer deletions and N-nucleotide insertions.

Antigens of these TCRs are unknown. The data were produced by immunoSEQ multiplex PCR, yet TCRdb's version contains in-frame clones alone and is incomplete. The table lists approximately 29,000 clones, no singletons, with just over 3% in the top ten. The sequencing sample was made of peripheral blood mononuclear cells. Every receptor here comes from a human donor with common variable immunodeficiency.

This clone has only a few counts. The read comes to an end 3 residues before the CDR3 does, leaving the germline J gene to fill in the end. The chain is built from TRBV30 and TRBJ1-2, with 9 bases lining up with TRBD1. The germline V gene has CDR1 GTSNPN and CDR2 SVGIG (reference sequence). This CDR3 spans 15 amino acids. Trimming removed 2 bases from V and 4 bases from J; junction bases left unmatched: 8. The DNA read from the CDR3 is TGTGCCTGGAGTCCTCGGACAGGGGAGGGCTATGGC. This encodes CAWSPRTGEGYG. The entire CDR3 sequence reads CAWSPRTGEGYGYTF.

Of note for this clone: The CDR3 end is not reached by the read, which stops 3 residues before it; the germline J gene fills it in. The chain carries TRBV5-1 and TRBJ1-6; 8 bases agree with TRBD1. J was trimmed by 5 bases and V by 3 bases; bases with no gene match: 1. Germline loops: CDR1 SGHRS, CDR2 YFSETQ. The CDR3 sequence is 14 residues long. The covered CDR3 bases are TGCGCCAGCAGCTGGGGACAGGATAATTCACCC. Amino acid sequence: CASSWGQDNSP. The CDR3, in full, reads CASSWGQDNSPLHF.

Only a few counts were recorded for this clone. The read stops 3 residues short of the end of the CDR3; the missing end is completed from the germline J gene. This chain connects TRBV5-6 to TRBJ2-1, with a possible D match to TRBD2 (7 bases). V lost 3 bases and J 5 bases, leaving 15 bases between the germline ends. This CDR3 is built from 15 residues. Germline CDR1 SGHDT, CDR2 YYEEEE. The sequenced part of the CDR3 DNA is TGTGCCAGCAGCTCGGCGGGGGCTGGTAACAATGAG. This encodes CASSSAGAGNNE. The CDR3, in full, reads CASSSAGAGNNEQFF.

This clone has a handful of counts. The CDR3 extends 3 residues past the end of the read, so its final part is completed from the germline J gene. The chain carries TRBV7-9 and TRBJ2-7, with D maybe TRBD2 (5 bases). The CDR3 runs to 12 residues. Per germline, CDR1 SEHNR and CDR2 FQNEAQ (reference sequence). V gave up 5 bases and J gave up 3 bases, with 8 bases separating them. The DNA read from the CDR3 is TGTGCCAGCAGCGCGGGCAGCTACGAG. Protein: CASSAGSYE. From start to end, the CDR3 is CASSAGSYEQYF.

Regarding this clone: The read terminates 3 residues before the CDR3 end, so the remaining end is supplied by the germline J gene. The J gene is TRBJ2-5, the V gene TRBV2; 7 nucleotides agree with TRBD2. After removal of 6 bases from V and 4 bases from J, the junction contained 8 bases not matched to a gene. The germline V gene encodes CDR1 SNHLY and CDR2 FYNNEI. CDR3 length equals 14 residues. The CDR3 reads CASRTGGLRETQYF. The sequenced CDR3 bases are TGTGCCAGCAGGACGGGGGGATTGAGAGAGACC.

About this clone itself: The read halts 3 residues ahead of the CDR3 end, with the missing end drawn from the germline J gene. V usage is TRBV7-2 and J usage is TRBJ1-5; a weak D match, TRBD1 (5 bases). Germline V gives CDR1 SGHTA, CDR2 FQGNSA. The CDR3 loop spans 13 amino acids. Trimming pared 6 bases from V and 4 bases from J, leaving 10 bases between. Here the CDR3 reads CASRGQGNQPQHF. The part of the CDR3 DNA that was read is TGTGCCAGCAGGGGCCAGGGAAATCAGCCC.

In its sample, this clone was seen many times. The CDR3 end is not reached by the read, which stops 3 residues before it; the germline J gene fills it in. The genes are TRBV2 and TRBJ2-4, with 7 bases lining up with TRBD2. V was pared by 11 bases and J by 5 bases, with 9 bases of the junction left unmatched. In germline, CDR1 is SNHLY, CDR2 FYNNEI. This CDR3 comprises 13 residues. Partial CDR3 DNA: TGTGCCGGGGAGAGGGCGGGGGAAAACATT. Translated, it gives CAGERAGENI. The CDR3 in its entirety is CAGERAGENIQYF.

Turning to this clone: Sequencing ends 3 residues short of the CDR3 end; the germline J gene provides the rest. J is TRBJ2-1 and V is TRBV2, with TRBD1 as a possible D gene (6 bases). This CDR3 is 16 amino acids long. The V gene's germline CDR1 is SNHLY and CDR2 FYNNEI. With 10 bases removed from V and 4 bases from J, the gap between germline ends came to 23 bases. The covered CDR3 bases are TGTGCCATCTCCCCCCCCCGGGACACTTTTTACAATGAG. This translates into CAISPPRDTFYNE. The CDR3, in full, reads CAISPPRDTFYNEQFF. Together with reference TRBV2 and TRBJ2-1, the CDR3 gives the full variable domain: EPEVTQTPSHQVTQMGQEVILRCVPISNHLYFYWYRQILGQKVEFLVSFYNNEISEKSEIFDDQFSVERPDGSNFTLKIRSTKLEDSAMYFCAISPPRDTFYNEQFFGPGTRLTVL.

On this clone: The CDR3 end lies 3 residues beyond the end of the read and is filled in from the germline J gene. The chain carries TRBV7-9 and TRBJ2-7, with D hard to call. This CDR3 has 10 amino acids. Trimming left V 5 bases short and J 4 bases short, with 3 bases between. Per the germline V gene, CDR1 is SEHNR and CDR2 is FQNEAQ (reference sequence). The CDR3 is CASSAYEQYF. The sequenced part of the CDR3 DNA is TGTGCCAGCAGCGCGTACGAG. Complete variable domain (other parts from reference TRBV7-9 and TRBJ2-7): DTGVSQNPRHKITKRGQNVTFRCDPISEHNRLYWYRQTLGQGPEFLTYFQNEAQLEKSRLLSDRFSAERPKGSFSTLEIQRTEQGDSAMYLCASSAYEQYFGPGTRLTVT.

This clone has just a few counts. The missing CDR3 end, 3 residues past where the read stops, is filled in from the germline J gene. The chain uses TRBV7-2 and TRBJ2-3; D call uncertain. This CDR3 is 14 amino acids long. The V and J ends lost 4 bases and 0 bases respectively, with 8 bases between them. CDR1 is SGHTA, CDR2 FQGNSA, per germline. The covered CDR3 bases are TGTGCCAGCAGCTCCACATTCAGCACAGATACG. Translated, it gives CASSSTFSTDT. The complete CDR3 sequence is CASSSTFSTDTQYF.

This clone showed up just a few times. The read terminates 3 residues ahead of where the CDR3 ends, so the germline J gene completes it. The chain recombines TRBV19 with TRBJ1-5; D ambiguous. Germline V gene sequence: CDR1 LNHDA, CDR2 SQIVND (reference sequence). Trimming pared 3 bases from V and 2 bases from J, leaving 5 bases between. This CDR3 is built from 13 residues. CDR3 sequence: CASSIVGNQPQHF. The sequenced CDR3 bases are TGTGCCAGTAGTATTGTCGGCAATCAGCCC.

This clone was recorded a few times. The read finishes 3 residues shy of the CDR3 end, and the germline J gene is used to complete it. V gene TRBV5-1 combines with J gene TRBJ2-3; D unclear. The germline gives CDR1 SGHRS, CDR2 YFSETQ. Trimming removed 6 bases at V and 5 bases at J, with 19 bases between. This CDR3 is built from 15 residues. The covered CDR3 bases are TGCGCCAGCACCCCTCAACGCCCCGTCGGAGATACG. It translates to CASTPQRPVGDT. The entire CDR3 is CASTPQRPVGDTQYF.

Regarding this clone: Sequencing ends 3 residues short of the CDR3 end; the germline J gene provides the rest. The chain recombines TRBV18 with TRBJ2-3, with 7 bases that match TRBD2. Unmatched junction bases numbered 9, after V lost 3 bases and J lost 0 bases. CDR1 is KGHSH and CDR2 is LQKENI in the germline V gene. The CDR3 consists of 17 residues. CDR3 DNA, as far as it was read: TGTGCCAGCTCACCCCCCGGGACTAAACAGAGCACAGATACG. Residues: CASSPPGTKQSTDT. The whole CDR3 protein is CASSPPGTKQSTDTQYF.

There are a few counts of this clone. The read terminates 3 residues before the CDR3 end, so the remaining end is supplied by the germline J gene. This sequence joins TRBV18 and TRBJ2-3, with D perhaps matching TRBD2 (5 bases). The CDR3 totals 17 residues. Trimming took 0 bases from V and 3 from J, leaving 16 bases between them. Germline V CDR1 and CDR2: KGHSH, LQKENI. This chain's CDR3 is CASSPPGGSALTDTQYF. The DNA read from the CDR3 is TGTGCCAGCTCACCACCAGGCGGGTCCGCGCTTACAGATACG.

This clone appeared a few times. The sequenced fragment ends 3 residues before the CDR3 boundary, so the rest is inferred from the germline J gene. This chain links TRBV5-6 with TRBJ2-1, with no clear D. Trimming left V 0 bases short and J 7 bases short, with 8 bases between. The CDR3 spans 13 residues. Germline assignment: CDR1 SGHDT and CDR2 YYEEEE. CDR3 DNA (partial): TGTGCCAGCAGCTTGGGTTCGGTGAATGAG. Its protein is CASSLGSVNE. The whole CDR3 reads CASSLGSVNEQFF.

This clone was found many times. The read stops 3 residues short of the end of the CDR3; the missing end is completed from the germline J gene. The V call is TRBV4-1, the J call TRBJ2-5; a weak D match, TRBD1 (6 bases). Trimming left V 1 base short and J 5 bases short, with 14 bases between. Germline V gene data show CDR1 as MGHRA and CDR2 as YSYEKL. This CDR3 is 15 amino acids long. The CDR3 loop is CASSQGQGLGETQYF. CDR3 DNA (partial): TGCGCCAGCAGCCAAGGGCAGGGGCTGGGGGAGACC.

Remarks on this clone: The read comes to an end 3 residues before the CDR3 does, leaving the germline J gene to fill in the end. This rearrangement joins TRBV7-9 to TRBJ1-2; the match to TRBD1 covers 7 bases. The CDR3 consists of 15 residues. V shed 5 bases, J shed 0 bases, and the junction held 6 bases outside the gene matches. Germline V lookup: CDR1 SEHNR, CDR2 FQNEAQ (reference sequence). CDR3 bases read: TGTGCCAGCAGCCGAGGGGGCCCAGCTAACTATGGC. Amino acids: CASSRGGPANYG. From start to end, the CDR3 is CASSRGGPANYGYTF. The full variable domain, completed using reference TRBV7-9 and TRBJ1-2, is DTGVSQNPRHKITKRGQNVTFRCDPISEHNRLYWYRQTLGQGPEFLTYFQNEAQLEKSRLLSDRFSAERPKGSFSTLEIQRTEQGDSAMYLCASSRGGPANYGYTFGSGTRLTVV.

At least ten counts were recorded for this clone. The CDR3 end falls 3 residues outside the read, so it is completed with the germline J gene. The gene calls are TRBV5-1 and TRBJ2-7; D may be TRBD2 (7 bases). This CDR3 contains 15 residues. The ends were cut back, 4 bases at V and 4 bases at J, with 18 bases in the middle. CDR1 is SGHRS, CDR2 YFSETQ, per germline. CDR3 DNA (partial): TGCGCCAGCAGCCCGGGGGCGGGGGCCCAGTACGAG. Translation: CASSPGAGAQYE. From start to end, the CDR3 is CASSPGAGAQYEQYF. Full variable domain (missing parts from reference TRBV5-1 and TRBJ2-7): KAGVTQTPRYLIKTRGQQVTLSCSPISGHRSVSWYQQTPGQGLQFLFEYFSETQRNKGNFPGRFSGRQFSNSRSEMNVSTLELGDSALYLCASSPGAGAQYEQYFGPGTRLTVT.

CDR3 bases read: TGTGCCTGGAGTGTATCATGGCTTTCTGGGGCCAACGTC. Translation: CAWSVSWLSGANV. The whole CDR3 reads CAWSVSWLSGANVLTF. The chain employs TRBV30 and TRBJ2-6; D remains unclear. The read finishes 3 residues shy of the CDR3 end, and the germline J gene is used to complete it. The ends were cut back, 0 bases at V and 1 base at J, with 10 bases in the middle. Germline V gene sequence: CDR1 GTSNPN, CDR2 SVGIG (reference sequence). The CDR3 has 16 amino acids.

This clone showed up many times. Read coverage stops 3 residues before the CDR3 terminus; the germline J gene supplies the remainder. This chain uses TRBV20-1 with TRBJ1-5; 7 bases agree with TRBD1. This CDR3 is built from 14 residues. From germline, CDR1 is DFQATT and CDR2 SNEGSKA (reference sequence). J lost 3 bases, V lost 7 bases, and 9 bases had no gene match. CDR3 sequence reads: CSVTDRFPNQPQHF. The CDR3 DNA, read in part, is TGCAGTGTCACGGACAGGTTCCCCAATCAGCCC.

This clone was seen more than once but under ten times. The missing CDR3 end, 3 residues past where the read stops, is filled in from the germline J gene. The J gene is TRBJ2-3, the V gene TRBV2; 14 bases agree with TRBD2. Germline V gene sequence: CDR1 SNHLY, CDR2 FYNNEI. The CDR3 is 15 residues long. CDR3 DNA (partial): TGTGCCAGCAGTGGGACTAGCGGGGGGTTAGGGCCG. Encoded protein: CASSGTSGGLGP. The whole CDR3 protein reads CASSGTSGGLGPQYF.

This clone has a handful of counts. The sequence runs out 3 residues before the end of the CDR3; the remainder is reconstructed from the germline J gene. This chain joins TRBV7-2 and TRBJ2-1; a weak D match, TRBD2 (7 bases). Trimming removed 0 bases at V and 5 bases at J, with 17 bases between. The CDR3 is 17 amino acids. CDR1 is SGHTA and CDR2 is FQGNSA in the germline V gene. CDR3 region: CASSLASGRGQNNEQFF. The sequenced part of the CDR3 DNA is TGTGCCAGCAGCTTAGCGTCCGGGCGGGGGCAGAACAATGAG.

This clone was seen many times. The read falls 3 residues short of the CDR3 end, and the missing part is taken from the germline J gene. The rearrangement joins TRBV20-1 to TRBJ2-5; 11 nucleotides agree with TRBD2. The CDR3 totals 15 residues. The germline V gene encodes CDR1 DFQATT and CDR2 SNEGSKA (reference sequence). V lost 2 bases to trimming and J lost 5 bases; unmatched junction nucleotides: 7. Partial CDR3 DNA: TGCAGTGCTAGACTAGCGGGGGGCCGGGGGGAGACC. It is translated as CSARLAGGRGET. In full, the CDR3 reads CSARLAGGRGETQYF.

This clone appeared a few times. The CDR3 end falls 3 residues outside the read, so it is completed with the germline J gene. The chain recombines TRBV20-1 with TRBJ2-5; 11 nucleotides line up with TRBD1. V shed 6 bases, J shed 5 bases, and the junction held 14 bases outside the gene matches. This CDR3 spans 16 amino acids. CDR1 is DFQATT and CDR2 is SNEGSKA in the germline V gene (reference sequence). CDR3 sequence: CSAAHLRDRGRETQYF. Incomplete CDR3 DNA: TGCAGTGCCGCTCACCTCCGGGACAGGGGGAGGGAGACC.